This T cell receptor beta chain stems from a study of cytomegalovirus exposure and HLA in healthy donors. Study outcomes and limitations: Links to common viral pathogens appeared, in a later analysis, for several of the most significant clusters. Most TCR sequences were seen very rarely across donors, but some public TCRs occurred in many.

PCR primers comprised 60 Vbeta and 13 Jbeta primers. In the study's own analysis: Around 80 million unique TCR beta chains, 10 million to 13 million of them shared, were counted by a later analysis. The table came from immunoSEQ multiplex PCR; TCRdb's copy has only in-frame clones and leaves some out. The DNA was the basis for D and trimming; V, J and clone size are from that table. The data show approximately 140,000 clones, 75% to 80% seen once. Comment on this clone: The target antigen is unknown.

Germline V gives CDR1 MDHEN, CDR2 SYDVKM. After removal of 6 bases from V and 6 bases from J, the junction contained 5 bases not matched to a gene. CDR3 size: 13 residues. The TCR was taken from an older woman in good health and CMV-seronegative. This rearrangement joins TRBV28 to TRBJ1-2; 9 bases line up with TRBD1. The sample was PBMCs. The CDR3 sequence: CASRGQGTHGYTF. CDR3 nucleotide sequence: TGTGCCAGCAGGGGACAGGGAACACATGGCTACACCTTC.